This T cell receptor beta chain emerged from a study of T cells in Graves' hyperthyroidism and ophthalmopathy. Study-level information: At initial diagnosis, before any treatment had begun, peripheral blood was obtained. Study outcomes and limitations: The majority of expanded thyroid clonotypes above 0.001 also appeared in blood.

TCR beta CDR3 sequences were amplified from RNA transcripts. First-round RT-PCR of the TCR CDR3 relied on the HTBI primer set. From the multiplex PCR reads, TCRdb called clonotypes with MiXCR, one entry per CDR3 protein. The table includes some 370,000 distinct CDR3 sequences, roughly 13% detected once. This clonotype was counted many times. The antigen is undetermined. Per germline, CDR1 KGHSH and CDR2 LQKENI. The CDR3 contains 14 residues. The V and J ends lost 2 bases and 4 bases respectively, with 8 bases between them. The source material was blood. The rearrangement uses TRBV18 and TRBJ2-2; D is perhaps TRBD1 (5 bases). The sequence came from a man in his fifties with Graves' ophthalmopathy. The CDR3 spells CASSPIRVTGELFF. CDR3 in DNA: TGTGCCAGCTCACCAATCAGGGTCACCGGGGAGCTGTTTTTT.